These 28 T cell receptor beta chains share one sample of origin, sequenced in a study of OX40 agonist ivuxolimab in advanced cancers. The table came from immunoSEQ multiplex PCR; TCRdb's copy has only in-frame clones and leaves some out. The sample holds roughly 66,000 clones, approximately 80% seen once. The starting material was CD4+ or CD8+ T cells sorted from blood, obtained in a trial of the OX40 agonist ivuxolimab. Receptors were obtained from an adult with an advanced solid tumor such as melanoma, head and neck, liver or kidney cancer.

The J gene is TRBJ1-4, the V gene TRBV5-1, with 9 bases identical to TRBD1. This CDR3 spans 14 amino acids. V lost 0 bases and J lost 8; bases outside the gene matches: 2. The germline V gene encodes CDR1 SGHRS and CDR2 YFSETQ. CDR3: CASSLGQGEEKLFF. For the CDR3, the DNA is TGCGCCAGCAGCTTGGGACAGGGGGAAGAAAAACTGTTTTTT.

J is TRBJ2-1 and V is TRBV6-1; no firm D call. Looked up from germline, CDR1 is MNHNS and CDR2 is SASEGT. The V gene lost 4 bases and the J gene lost 14 bases, with 15 bases spanning the gap. The CDR3 spans 12 residues. CDR3 in amino acids: CASSARLPSEFF. In nucleotides, the CDR3 is TGTGCCAGCAGTGCCCGGCTCCCTTCGGAGTTCTTC.

V and J are TRBV4-1 and TRBJ1-4; 7 bases are shared with TRBD1. This CDR3 has 16 residues. Germline lookup yields CDR1 MGHRA and CDR2 YSYEKL. The J segment lost 7 bases and the V segment lost 3 bases, leaving 11 bases of the junction unmatched. CDR3 in DNA: TGCGCCAGCAGCCAGCCCCGGGACAGTGCAGGTGAAAAACTGTTTTTT. Its translation: CASSQPRDSAGEKLFF.

This sequence joins TRBV28 and TRBJ2-3, with 8 bases identical to TRBD1. With 6 bases clipped from V and 7 bases from J, the junction kept 9 bases outside the gene matches. The CDR3 has 14 residues. Germline CDR1 is MDHEN and CDR2 is SYDVKM. The CDR3 here is CASSHRGSKHTQYF. For the CDR3, the DNA is TGTGCCAGCAGCCACAGGGGGTCGAAGCATACGCAGTATTTT.

This clone was seen only a few times. The rearrangement joins TRBV30 to TRBJ1-3; D is perhaps TRBD1 (6 bases). CDR1 is GTSNPN, CDR2 SVGIG, per germline (reference sequence). The CDR3 length is 13 residues. Trimming shortened V by 5 bases and J by 11 bases, and 19 bases separated the two germline ends. Written as DNA, the CDR3 is TGTGCCTGGGGCAACATCGGGGGCCTTGCCATATATTTT. Amino acids: CAWGNIGGLAIYF.

This chain joins TRBV7-2 and TRBJ2-2, with 12 bases aligning to TRBD2. The CDR3 loop spans 16 amino acids. Germline trimming cut 4 bases from V and 6 bases from J; bases unmatched to any gene: 6. The V gene's germline CDR1 is SGHTA and CDR2 FQGNSA. CDR3 sequence reads: CASSSRTSGVAGELFF. As DNA, the CDR3 is TGTGCCAGCAGCTCTCGGACTAGCGGGGTCGCCGGGGAGCTGTTTTTT.

The chain employs TRBV27 and TRBJ2-7; D is ambiguous. The V and J ends lost 8 bases and 4 bases respectively, with 9 bases between them. Germline loops: CDR1 MNHEY, CDR2 SMNVEV (reference sequence). The CDR3 is 11 residues long. The CDR3 is CASGPRYEQYF. For the CDR3, the DNA is TGTGCCAGCGGCCCACGTTACGAGCAGTACTTC.

This clone was seen a few times. This same CDR3 is encoded by further DNA sequences in the sample. The chain carries TRBV7-2 and TRBJ2-3; D is unresolved. Trimming took 2 bases from V and 3 from J, leaving 0 bases between them. Germline-derived CDR1 and CDR2 are SGHTA and FQGNSA. The CDR3 extends over 11 amino acids. This chain's CDR3 is CASSLTDTQYF. The DNA of the CDR3 is TGTGCCAGCAGCTTAACAGATACGCAGTATTTT.

The V and J genes are TRBV5-5 and TRBJ2-5; the D is unclear. Germline CDR1 and CDR2: SGHKS and YYEKEE (reference sequence). The CDR3 totals 13 residues. V lost 0 bases and J 2 bases, leaving 5 bases between the germline ends. CDR3 region: CASSLAVQETQYF. CDR3 nucleotides: TGTGCCAGCAGCTTGGCAGTACAAGAGACCCAGTACTTC. Drawing the rest from reference TRBV5-5 and TRBJ2-5, the complete variable domain is DAGVTQSPTHLIKTRGQQVTLRCSPISGHKSVSWYQQVLGQGPQFIFQYYEKEERGRGNFPDRFSARQFPNYSSELNVNALLLGDSALYLCASSLAVQETQYFGPGTRLLVL.

The rearrangement links TRBV10-3 to TRBJ1-1; the D gene is possibly TRBD1 (6 bases). Trimming removed 7 bases at V and 0 bases at J, with 15 bases between. In germline, CDR1 is ENHRY, CDR2 SYGVKD. CDR3 length equals 15 residues. The CDR3 nucleotides read TGTGCCATCACTCCAGGCGGGGGCTTGAACACTGAAGCTTTCTTT. Its translation: CAITPGGGLNTEAFF.

The chain recombines TRBV11-2 with TRBJ1-2; no firm D call. V lost 3 bases and J lost 3, with 17 bases in between. The CDR3 covers 16 residues. Germline V gene data show CDR1 as SGHAT and CDR2 as FQNNGV. CDR3 region: CASSLNWEAVYYGYTF. CDR3 DNA: TGTGCCAGCAGCTTGAACTGGGAGGCGGTATACTATGGCTACACCTTC.

Remarks on this clone: This specimen includes other DNA sequences encoding the same CDR3. The CDR3 DNA is TGTGCCAGCAGTTTTAGACAGGGGAGCCCTGGGGCCAACGTCCTGACTTTC. As protein: CASSFRQGSPGANVLTF. V and J are TRBV27 and TRBJ2-6, with TRBD1 matching over 8 bases. J was trimmed by 2 bases and V by 3 bases; bases with no gene match: 6. Germline CDR1 and CDR2: MNHEY and SMNVEV (reference sequence). This CDR3 is 17 amino acids long.

This clone was detected a few times. The gene calls are TRBV5-6 and TRBJ1-4; D gene uncertain. The CDR3 extends over 16 amino acids. The germline V and J ends were trimmed by 4 bases and 0 bases, with 13 bases remaining between them. Germline CDR1 and CDR2: SGHDT and YYEEEE. CDR3 sequence reads: CASSRTPWATNEKLFF. The CDR3 DNA sequence: TGTGCCAGCAGCCGTACCCCATGGGCAACTAATGAAAAACTGTTTTTT.

This CDR3 is CATRQVMSSSEQYF. Written as DNA, the CDR3 is TGTGCCACCAGACAGGTAATGTCGTCTAGTGAGCAGTACTTC. The chain links TRBV15 to TRBJ2-7; D perhaps matches TRBD1 (5 bases). The germline V gene encodes CDR1 LNHNV and CDR2 YYDKDF (reference sequence). This CDR3 region has 14 residues. V gave up 6 bases and J gave up 7 bases, with 19 bases separating them.

J is TRBJ2-1 and V is TRBV9; D not resolved. This CDR3 contains 15 residues. V was clipped by 4 bases and J by 6 bases, with 17 bases between them. Germline CDR1 is SGDLS and CDR2 is YYNGEE. CDR3 loop: CASSRGSQVGNEQFF. DNA for the CDR3: TGTGCCAGCAGCAGAGGCTCCCAGGTCGGCAATGAGCAGTTCTTC.

The rearrangement joins TRBV29-1 to TRBJ2-7, with a possible D match to TRBD1 (6 bases). The CDR3 is made up of 11 amino acids. Germline V gene sequence: CDR1 SQVTM, CDR2 ANQGSEA. Trimming took 7 bases from V and 6 from J, leaving 13 bases between them. The CDR3 sequence: CSAKQGREQYF. The CDR3 DNA reads as TGCAGCGCCAAACAGGGACGCGAGCAGTACTTC.

Comment on this clone: Other DNA sequences in this sample translate to the same CDR3. This chain uses TRBV5-1 with TRBJ2-7, with a tentative D call TRBD2 (5 bases). The CDR3 is made up of 12 amino acids. The germline V and J ends were trimmed by 2 bases and 3 bases, with 6 bases remaining between them. CDR1 and CDR2 (germline): SGHRS, YFSETQ. CDR3 DNA sequence: TGCGCCAGCAGCTTTGAGGGCTACGAGCAGTACTTC. It specifies CASSFEGYEQYF.

The chain has TRBV29-1 and TRBJ1-1; TRBD1 is a possible D gene (5 bases). Trimming removed 1 base from V and 1 base from J, with 13 bases in between. The CDR3 is made up of 15 amino acids. Germline lookup yields CDR1 SQVTM and CDR2 ANQGSEA. DNA for the CDR3: TGCAGCGTTGAAGTGAGGGGCCCGCGGAACACTGAAGCTTTCTTT. It encodes CSVEVRGPRNTEAFF.

This chain links TRBV11-2 with TRBJ1-1; possibly TRBD1 for D (6 bases). Germline V gene lookup returns CDR1 SGHAT and CDR2 FQNNGV. The CDR3 is made up of 15 amino acids. Trimming cost V 5 bases and J 3 bases, with 16 bases left between them. CDR3 bases: TGTGCCAGCAGCGTTTACAGGGCCCCTGACACTGAAGCTTTCTTT. It yields the protein CASSVYRAPDTEAFF.

The chain couples TRBV7-8 to TRBJ1-1; no firm D call. CDR3 length: 14 amino acids. The germline V gene has CDR1 SGHVS and CDR2 FQNEAQ. Trimming took off 1 base at V and 0 bases at J, with 6 bases between the two ends. CDR3 amino acids: CASSLGAVNTEAFF. For the CDR3, the DNA is TGTGCCAGCAGCTTAGGTGCGGTGAACACTGAAGCTTTCTTT.

The count of this clone is one. The chain uses TRBV6-1 and TRBJ1-5; a possible D gene is TRBD1 (5 bases). This CDR3 spans 14 amino acids. Trimming stripped 7 bases from V and 6 bases from J, with 16 bases between. Germline V gene lookup returns CDR1 MNHNS and CDR2 SASEGT. As DNA, the CDR3 is TGTGCCAGCAAGTCACCCGGGACGAGTCAGCCCCAGCATTTT. It is translated as CASKSPGTSQPQHF.

The chain carries TRBV4-1 and TRBJ1-1; D gene uncertain. This CDR3 is built from 16 residues. CDR1 and CDR2 from the germline V gene are MGHRA and YSYEKL. V was shortened by 1 base and J by 0 bases, with 12 bases between the two germline ends. In nucleotides, the CDR3 is TGCGCCAGCAGCCAAGGGCCCGGTGGCATGAACACTGAAGCTTTCTTT. It codes for CASSQGPGGMNTEAFF.

V is TRBV2 and J is TRBJ2-7, with unresolved D. The CDR3 sequence is 15 residues long. Trimming shortened V by 3 bases and J by 0 bases, and 12 bases separated the two germline ends. Germline V gives CDR1 SNHLY, CDR2 FYNNEI. CDR3 bases: TGTGCCAGCAGTGATGAACGTGTGAGCTCCTACGAGCAGTACTTC. The encoded protein is CASSDERVSSYEQYF.

To note about this clone: The sample has other DNA sequences that encode this CDR3 too. The chain combines TRBV5-1 with TRBJ1-4; D remains unclear. This CDR3 region has 15 residues. CDR1 SGHRS and CDR2 YFSETQ come from the germline V gene. The V and J ends lost 2 bases and 0 bases respectively, with 8 bases between them. The CDR3 region is CASSFQAATNEKLFF. The DNA of the CDR3 is TGCGCCAGCAGCTTTCAGGCTGCAACTAATGAAAAACTGTTTTTT.

The chain recombines TRBV30 with TRBJ1-5; tentatively, D is TRBD1 (5 bases). V was shortened by 5 bases and J by 2 bases, with 13 bases between the two germline ends. Germline CDR1 reads GTSNPN; CDR2 reads SVGIG (reference sequence). This CDR3 is built from 14 residues. This CDR3 is CAWDTGFGNQPQHF. The CDR3 nucleotides read TGTGCCTGGGATACAGGTTTCGGCAATCAGCCCCAGCATTTT.

V gene TRBV2 combines with J gene TRBJ2-5, with D possibly being TRBD1 (5 bases). Trimming pared 5 bases from V and 4 bases from J, leaving 8 bases between. Germline V lookup: CDR1 SNHLY, CDR2 FYNNEI. The CDR3 spans 12 residues. The CDR3 bases are TGTGCCAGCAGTTTCAGGGTAGAGACCCAGTACTTC. Residues: CASSFRVETQYF.

The genes are TRBV2 and TRBJ1-1; TRBD1 aligns across 7 bases. This CDR3 region has 13 residues. The trim removed 7 bases at V and 0 bases at J, leaving 2 bases unmatched. Germline V CDR1 and CDR2: SNHLY, FYNNEI. Written as DNA, the CDR3 is TGTGCCAGCACGGGACAGCTGAACACTGAAGCTTTCTTT. Encoded protein: CASTGQLNTEAFF.

V and J are TRBV4-2 and TRBJ1-1; D remains ambiguous. The germline V gene has CDR1 LGHNA and CDR2 YNFKEQ. V was clipped by 0 bases and J by 4 bases, with 12 bases between them. The CDR3 runs to 15 residues. CDR3 bases: TGTGCCAGCAGCCAAGACGGAGGGTTCGGCACTGAAGCTTTCTTT. Translated, it gives CASSQDGGFGTEAFF.